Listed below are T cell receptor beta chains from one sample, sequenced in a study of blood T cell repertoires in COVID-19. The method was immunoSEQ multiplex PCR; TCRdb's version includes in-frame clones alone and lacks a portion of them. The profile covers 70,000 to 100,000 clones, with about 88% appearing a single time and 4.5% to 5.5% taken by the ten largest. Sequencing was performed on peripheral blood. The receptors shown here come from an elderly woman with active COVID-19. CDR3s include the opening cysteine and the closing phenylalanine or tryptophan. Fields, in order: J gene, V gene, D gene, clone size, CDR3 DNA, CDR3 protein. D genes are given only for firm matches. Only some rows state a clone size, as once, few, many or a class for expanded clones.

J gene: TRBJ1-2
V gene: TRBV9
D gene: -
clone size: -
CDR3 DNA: TGTGCCAGCAGCGTAGCTCCAGGGTCGAACTATGGCTACACCTTC
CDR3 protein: CASSVAPGSNYGYTF

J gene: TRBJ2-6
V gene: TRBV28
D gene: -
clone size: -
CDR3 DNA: TGTGCCAGCAGCCATGTAATGGTTATAGAGGCGGGATCTGGGGCCAACGTCCTGACTTTC
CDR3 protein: CASSHVMVIEAGSGANVLTF

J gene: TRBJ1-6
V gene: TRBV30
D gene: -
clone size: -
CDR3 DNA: TGTGCCTGGAGTAGGGAGGGCGGGGGCAACTCACCCCTCCACTTT
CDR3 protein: CAWSREGGGNSPLHF

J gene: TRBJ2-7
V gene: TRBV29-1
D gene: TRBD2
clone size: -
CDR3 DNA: TGCAGCGGGGGGGACTACCCGTACGAGCAGTACTTC
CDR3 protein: CSGGDYPYEQYF

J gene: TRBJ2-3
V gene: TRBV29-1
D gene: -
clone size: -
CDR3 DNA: TGCAGCGTTGTCGGGGTTGGCGATACGCAGTATTTT
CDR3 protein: CSVVGVGDTQYF

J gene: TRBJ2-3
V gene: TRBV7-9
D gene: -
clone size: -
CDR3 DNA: TGTGCCAGCAGCTCGCCCCTAGGATCAGATACGCAGTATTTT
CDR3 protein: CASSSPLGSDTQYF

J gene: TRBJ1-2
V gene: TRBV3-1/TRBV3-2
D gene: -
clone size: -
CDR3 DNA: TGTGCCAGCAGCCAATTTCTCTCCGGCTACACCTTC
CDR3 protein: CASSQFLSGYTF

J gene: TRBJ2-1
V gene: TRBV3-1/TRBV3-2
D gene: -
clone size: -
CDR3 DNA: TGTGCCAGCAGCCCTAGGAGGTTTTCCTACAATGAGCAGTTCTTC
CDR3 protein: CASSPRRFSYNEQFF

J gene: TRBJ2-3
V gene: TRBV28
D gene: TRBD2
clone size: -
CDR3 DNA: TGTGCCAGCAGCGACAATAGCGGGAGGGCTACAGATACGCAGTATTTT
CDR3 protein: CASSDNSGRATDTQYF

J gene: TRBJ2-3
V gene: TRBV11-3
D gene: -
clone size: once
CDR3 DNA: TGTGCCAGCAGCCGAGGCGGACAAGGCACAGATACGCAGTATTTT
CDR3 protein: CASSRGGQGTDTQYF

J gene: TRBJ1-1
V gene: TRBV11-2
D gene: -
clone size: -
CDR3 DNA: TGTGCCAGCAGCTTCCTAAACACTGAAGCTTTCTTT
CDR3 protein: CASSFLNTEAFF

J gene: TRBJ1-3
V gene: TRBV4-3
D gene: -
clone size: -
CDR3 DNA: TGCGCCAGCAGCCAAGATAGCTTACTCTCTGGAAACACCATATATTTT
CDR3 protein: CASSQDSLLSGNTIYF

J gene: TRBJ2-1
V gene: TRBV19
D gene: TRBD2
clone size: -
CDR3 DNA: TGTGCCAGTAGTGCCGGGACTAGCTCCTACAATGAGCAGTTCTTC
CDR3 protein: CASSAGTSSYNEQFF

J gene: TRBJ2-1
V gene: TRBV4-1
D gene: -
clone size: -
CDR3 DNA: TGCGCCAGCAGCCAAGAGACACTCTACAATGAGCAGTTCTTC
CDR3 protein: CASSQETLYNEQFF

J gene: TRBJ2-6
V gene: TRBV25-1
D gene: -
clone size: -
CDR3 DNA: TGTGCCAGCGGTCCAGCTCGGGTAGCTGGGGCCAACGTCCTGACTTTC
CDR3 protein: CASGPARVAGANVLTF

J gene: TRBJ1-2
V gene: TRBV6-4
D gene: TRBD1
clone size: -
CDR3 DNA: TGTGCCAGCAGTGACACCACCGGGACAGGACTACGATATGGCTACACCTTC
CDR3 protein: CASSDTTGTGLRYGYTF

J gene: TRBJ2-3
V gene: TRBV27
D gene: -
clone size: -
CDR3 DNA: TGTGCCAGCAGTCAGCAAGGGACACAAGGCACAGATACGCAGTATTTT
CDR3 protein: CASSQQGTQGTDTQYF

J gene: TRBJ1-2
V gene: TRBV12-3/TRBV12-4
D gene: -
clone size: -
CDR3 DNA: TGTGCCAGCAGTTTAGGCACAGGAAATGGCTACACCTTC
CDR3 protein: CASSLGTGNGYTF

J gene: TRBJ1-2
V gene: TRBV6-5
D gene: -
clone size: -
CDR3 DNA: TGTGCCAGCAGGCGGGACGGAACTTCCTATGGCTACACCTTC
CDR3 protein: CASRRDGTSYGYTF

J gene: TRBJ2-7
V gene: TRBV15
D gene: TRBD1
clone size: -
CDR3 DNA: TGTGCCACCAGCAGCTATGGACAGGGTGGCTACGAGCAGTACTTC
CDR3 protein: CATSSYGQGGYEQYF

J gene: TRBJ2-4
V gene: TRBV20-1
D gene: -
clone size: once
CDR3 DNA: TGCAGTGCTCTACGAAGCATTCAGTACTTC
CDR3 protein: CSALRSIQYF

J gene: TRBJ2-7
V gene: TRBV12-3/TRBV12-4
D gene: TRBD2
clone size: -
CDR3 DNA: TGTGCCAGCAGCGATCTAGCGGAGGGGGAGCAGTACTTC
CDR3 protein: CASSDLAEGEQYF

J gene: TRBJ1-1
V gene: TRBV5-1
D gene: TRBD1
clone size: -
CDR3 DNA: TGCGCCAGCAGAATATCCTCAGGGGGCGTCACTGAAGCTTTCTTT
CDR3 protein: CASRISSGGVTEAFF

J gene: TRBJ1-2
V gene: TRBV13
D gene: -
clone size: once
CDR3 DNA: TGTGCCAGCAGCCTTTTTATGGCAACAGCTAACTATGGCTACACCTTC
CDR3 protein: CASSLFMATANYGYTF

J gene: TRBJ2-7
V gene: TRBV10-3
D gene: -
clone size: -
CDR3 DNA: TGTGCCATCAGTGAGCACGAAAGGACTGAGCAGTACTTC
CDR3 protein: CAISEHERTEQYF

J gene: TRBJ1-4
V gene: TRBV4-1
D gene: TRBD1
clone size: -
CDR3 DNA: TGCGCCAGCAGCCCTCGGGACAGGGGGAATGAAAAACTGTTTTTT
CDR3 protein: CASSPRDRGNEKLFF

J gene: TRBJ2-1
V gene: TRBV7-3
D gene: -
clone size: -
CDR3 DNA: TGTGCCAGCAGCTTAACACCGACTTCCCTTTACAATGAGCAGTTCTTC
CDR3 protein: CASSLTPTSLYNEQFF

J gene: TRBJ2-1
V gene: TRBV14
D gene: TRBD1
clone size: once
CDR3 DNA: TGTGCCAGCAGCCGCCTCTCCGGGACAGACAATGAGCAGTTCTTC
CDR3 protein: CASSRLSGTDNEQFF

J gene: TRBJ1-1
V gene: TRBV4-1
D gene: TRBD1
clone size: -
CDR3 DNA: TGCGCCAGCAGCCAAACCGGGACAGGGAACACTGAAGCTTTCTTT
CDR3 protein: CASSQTGTGNTEAFF

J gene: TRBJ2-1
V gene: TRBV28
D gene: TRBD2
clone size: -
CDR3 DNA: TGTGCCAGCATCTCCGGCAGACTAGCGGGAGGCAGCTCCTACAATGAGCAGTTCTTC
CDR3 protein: CASISGRLAGGSSYNEQFF

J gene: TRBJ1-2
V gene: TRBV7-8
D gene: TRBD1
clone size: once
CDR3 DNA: TGTGCCAGCAGCTGGGGGACAGCTGATGGAAACTATGGCTACACCTTC
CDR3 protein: CASSWGTADGNYGYTF

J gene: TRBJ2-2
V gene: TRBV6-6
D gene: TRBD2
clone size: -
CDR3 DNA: TGTGCCAGCAGTAGGACTAGCGGGAGCACCGGGGAGCTGTTTTTT
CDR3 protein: CASSRTSGSTGELFF

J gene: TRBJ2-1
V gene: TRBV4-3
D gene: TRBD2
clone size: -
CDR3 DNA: TGCGCCAGCAGCCAAGATCCCCCCCGTGCGTGGGCGGGAGGGCCGATTGAGCAGTTCTTC
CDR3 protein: CASSQDPPRAWAGGPIEQFF

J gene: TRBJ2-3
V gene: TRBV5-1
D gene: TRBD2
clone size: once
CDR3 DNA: TGCGCCAGCAGCTTGAAGGCGGGGGGTAGCGGGAGGCCAACAGATACGCAGTATTTT
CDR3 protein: CASSLKAGGSGRPTDTQYF

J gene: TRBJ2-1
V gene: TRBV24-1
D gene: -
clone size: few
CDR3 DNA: TGTGCCACCAGTCTCGGAGGAGGGATCTCCTACAATGAGCAGTTCTTC
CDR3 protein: CATSLGGGISYNEQFF

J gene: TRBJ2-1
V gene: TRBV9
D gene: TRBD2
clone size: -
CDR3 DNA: TGTGCCAGCAGCGCTCTAGCGGGAGCGGACAATGAGCAGTTCTTC
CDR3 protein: CASSALAGADNEQFF

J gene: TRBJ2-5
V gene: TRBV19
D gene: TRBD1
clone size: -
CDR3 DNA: TGTGCCAGTAGTATTGGTGGACAGGGGGCGCTTCGAGAGACCCAGTACTTC
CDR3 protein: CASSIGGQGALRETQYF

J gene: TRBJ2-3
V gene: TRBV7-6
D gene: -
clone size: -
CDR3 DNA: TGTGCCAGCAGCCGCTCCGGGAGCACAGATACGCAGTATTTT
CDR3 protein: CASSRSGSTDTQYF

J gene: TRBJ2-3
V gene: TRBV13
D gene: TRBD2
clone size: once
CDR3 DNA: TGTGCCAGCAGCTTCCGGGGGGGCACAGATACGCAGTATTTT
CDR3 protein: CASSFRGGTDTQYF